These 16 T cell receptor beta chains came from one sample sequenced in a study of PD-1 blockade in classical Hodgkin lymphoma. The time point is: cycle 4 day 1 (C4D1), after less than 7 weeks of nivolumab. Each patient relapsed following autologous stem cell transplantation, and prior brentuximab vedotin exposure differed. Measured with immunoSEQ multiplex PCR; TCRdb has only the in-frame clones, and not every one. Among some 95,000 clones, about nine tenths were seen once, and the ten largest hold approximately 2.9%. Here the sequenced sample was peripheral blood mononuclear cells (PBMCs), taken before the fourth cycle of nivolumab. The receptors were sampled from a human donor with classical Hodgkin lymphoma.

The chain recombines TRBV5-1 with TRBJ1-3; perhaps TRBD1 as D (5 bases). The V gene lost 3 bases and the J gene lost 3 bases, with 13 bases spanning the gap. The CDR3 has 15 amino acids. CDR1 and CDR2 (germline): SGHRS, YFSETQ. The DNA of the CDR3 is TGCGCCAGCAGCTCAACGGGGGTTCGTGGAAACACCATATATTTT. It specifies CASSSTGVRGNTIYF.

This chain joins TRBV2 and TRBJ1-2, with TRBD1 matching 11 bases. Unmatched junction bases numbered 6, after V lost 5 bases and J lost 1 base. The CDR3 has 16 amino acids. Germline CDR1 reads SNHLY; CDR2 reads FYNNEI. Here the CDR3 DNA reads TGTGCCAGCAGTCCTAGGACAGGGGGCATTAACTATGGCTACACCTTC. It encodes CASSPRTGGINYGYTF. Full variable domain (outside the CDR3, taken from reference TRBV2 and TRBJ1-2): EPEVTQTPSHQVTQMGQEVILRCVPISNHLYFYWYRQILGQKVEFLVSFYNNEISEKSEIFDDQFSVERPDGSNFTLKIRSTKLEDSAMYFCASSPRTGGINYGYTFGSGTRLTVV.

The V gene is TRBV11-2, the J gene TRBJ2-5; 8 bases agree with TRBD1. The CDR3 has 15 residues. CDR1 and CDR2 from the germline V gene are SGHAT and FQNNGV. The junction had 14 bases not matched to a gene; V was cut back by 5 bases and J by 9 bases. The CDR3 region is CASSRPRDRPMAQYF. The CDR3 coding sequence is TGTGCCAGCAGCCGGCCCCGGGACAGGCCCATGGCCCAGTACTTC.

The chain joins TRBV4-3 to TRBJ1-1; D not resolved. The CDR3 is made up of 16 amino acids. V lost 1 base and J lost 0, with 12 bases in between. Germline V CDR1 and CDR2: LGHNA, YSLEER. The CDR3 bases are TGCGCCAGCAGCCAAGCCCCGACTCTTCTGAACACTGAAGCTTTCTTT. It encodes CASSQAPTLLNTEAFF.

CDR3 sequence reads: CASSLVQGFGDGYTF. DNA of the CDR3: TGCGCCAGCAGCTTGGTGCAGGGATTTGGTGATGGCTACACCTTC. The rearrangement links TRBV5-1 to TRBJ1-2; a possible D gene is TRBD1 (5 bases). The CDR3 totals 15 residues. Trimming removed 0 bases from V and 6 bases from J, with 15 bases in between. Germline CDR1 is SGHRS and CDR2 is YFSETQ.

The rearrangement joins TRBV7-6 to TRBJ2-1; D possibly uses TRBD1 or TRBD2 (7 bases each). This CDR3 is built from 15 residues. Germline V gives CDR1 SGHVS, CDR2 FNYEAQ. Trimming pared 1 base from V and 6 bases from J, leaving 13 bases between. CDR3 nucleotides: TGTGCCAGCAGCTTAGGGGTCAGGGGGGGCAATGAGCAGTTCTTC. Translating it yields CASSLGVRGGNEQFF. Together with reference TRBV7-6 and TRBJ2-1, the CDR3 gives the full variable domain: GAGVSQSPRYKVTKRGQDVALRCDPISGHVSLYWYRQALGQGPEFLTYFNYEAQQDKSGLPNDRFSAERPEGSISTLTIQRTEQRDSAMYRCASSLGVRGGNEQFFGPGTRLTVL.

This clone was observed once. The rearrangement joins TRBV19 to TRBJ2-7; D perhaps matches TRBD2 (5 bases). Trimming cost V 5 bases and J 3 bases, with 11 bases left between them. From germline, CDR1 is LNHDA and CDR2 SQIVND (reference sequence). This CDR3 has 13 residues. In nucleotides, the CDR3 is TGTGCCAGTAGTCGCCCCGGGAACTACGAGCAGTACTTC. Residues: CASSRPGNYEQYF. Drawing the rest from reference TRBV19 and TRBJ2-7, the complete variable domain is DGGITQSPKYLFRKEGQNVTLSCEQNLNHDAMYWYRQDPGQGLRLIYYSQIVNDFQKGDIAEGYSVSREKKESFPLTVTSAQKNPTAFYLCASSRPGNYEQYFGPGTRLTVT.

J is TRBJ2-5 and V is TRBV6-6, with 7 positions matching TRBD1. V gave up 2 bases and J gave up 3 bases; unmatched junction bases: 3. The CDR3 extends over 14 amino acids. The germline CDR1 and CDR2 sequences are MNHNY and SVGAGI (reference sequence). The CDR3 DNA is TGTGCCAGCAGTTACAGGGGGCGGAAAGAGACCCAGTACTTC. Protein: CASSYRGRKETQYF.

CDR3 bases: TGTGCCAGCACCCCGCACGGGGCAAGCACAGATACGCAGTATTTT. Translated: CASTPHGASTDTQYF. J is TRBJ2-3 and V is TRBV9, with D tentatively TRBD1 or TRBD2 (5 bases each). The V and J ends lost 6 bases and 0 bases respectively, with 14 bases between them. This CDR3 comprises 15 residues. The germline V gene has CDR1 SGDLS and CDR2 YYNGEE.

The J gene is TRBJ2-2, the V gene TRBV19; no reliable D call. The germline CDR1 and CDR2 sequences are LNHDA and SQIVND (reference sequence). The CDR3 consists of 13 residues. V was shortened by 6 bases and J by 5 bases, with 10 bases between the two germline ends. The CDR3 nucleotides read TGTGCCAGTAGGGTAGCTGGGACCGGGGAGCTGTTTTTT. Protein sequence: CASRVAGTGELFF.

CDR3 sequence (DNA): TGTGCCAGCAGCTGGGAATCTAGCGGTGTAACCTACGAGCAGTACTTC. It is translated as CASSWESSGVTYEQYF. V usage is TRBV5-4 and J usage is TRBJ2-7; 7 nucleotides agree with TRBD2. CDR1 is SGHNT and CDR2 is YYREEE in the germline V gene (reference sequence). CDR3 length equals 16 residues. With 3 bases clipped from V and 2 bases from J, the junction kept 11 bases outside the gene matches.

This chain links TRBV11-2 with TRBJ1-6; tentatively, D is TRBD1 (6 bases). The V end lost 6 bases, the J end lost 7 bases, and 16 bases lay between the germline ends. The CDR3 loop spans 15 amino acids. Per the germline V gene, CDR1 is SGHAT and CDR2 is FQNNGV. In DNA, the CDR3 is TGTGCCAGCAGGCATTGGGGGCGTAGGAATTCACCCCTCCACTTT. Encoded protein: CASRHWGRRNSPLHF.

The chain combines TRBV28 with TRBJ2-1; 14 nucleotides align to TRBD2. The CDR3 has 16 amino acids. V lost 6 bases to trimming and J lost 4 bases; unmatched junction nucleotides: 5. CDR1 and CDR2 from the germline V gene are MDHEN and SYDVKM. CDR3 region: CASRVTSGGVYNEQFF. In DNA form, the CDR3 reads TGTGCCAGCAGGGTGACTAGCGGGGGGGTTTACAATGAGCAGTTCTTC.

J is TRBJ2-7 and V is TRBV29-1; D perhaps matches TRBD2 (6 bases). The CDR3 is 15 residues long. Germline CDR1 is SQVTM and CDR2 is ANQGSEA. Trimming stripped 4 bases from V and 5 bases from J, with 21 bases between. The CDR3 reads CSVVGRRGSTDEQYF. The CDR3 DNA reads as TGCAGCGTTGTCGGGCGGCGGGGTTCAACAGACGAGCAGTACTTC.

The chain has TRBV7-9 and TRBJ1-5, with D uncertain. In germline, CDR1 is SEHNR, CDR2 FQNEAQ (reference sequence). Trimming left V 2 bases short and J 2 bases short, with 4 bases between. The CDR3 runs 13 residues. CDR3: CASSLYRNQPQHF. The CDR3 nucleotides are TGTGCCAGCAGCTTATATCGCAATCAGCCCCAGCATTTT.

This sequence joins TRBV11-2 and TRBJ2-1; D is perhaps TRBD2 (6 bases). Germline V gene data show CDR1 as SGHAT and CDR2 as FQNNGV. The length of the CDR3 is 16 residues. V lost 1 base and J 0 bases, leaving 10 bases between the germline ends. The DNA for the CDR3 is TGTGCCAGCAGCTTAGGGGGGGTGAGCTCCTACAATGAGCAGTTCTTC. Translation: CASSLGGVSSYNEQFF.